This section outlines one T cell receptor (beta chain) sequence together with its context. No culture or expansion preceded analysis of these blood cells. This sample was included in a study of neoadjuvant anti-PD-1 for oral cavity cancer. Study context: Nivolumab at 3 mg/kg was mostly given biweekly, three to four doses, pre-surgery.

The CDR3 is 15 residues long. The V end was cut by 0 bases, the J end by 8 bases, with 14 bases between. CDR1 and CDR2 from the germline V gene are MGHRA and YSYEKL. PBMC libraries mostly used 400 to 550 ng of input genomic DNA, with six replicates per sample. Generated by immunoSEQ multiplex PCR, the TCRdb table keeps only in-frame clones and is missing some. Found here are 14,000 to 15,000 clones, 60% to 75% of them singletons; the top ten hold about 3%. The receptor's source is a person aged 35-79 years with oral cavity squamous cell carcinoma. This chain uses TRBV4-1 with TRBJ1-5, with D possibly matching TRBD1 (5 bases). The specimen comprised PBMCs, sampled before nivolumab (anti-PD-1) treatment. The CDR3 sequence is CASSQEEWQGKPQHF. CDR3 DNA sequence: TGCGCCAGCAGCCAAGAGGAGTGGCAGGGCAAGCCCCAGCATTTT.